These 23 T cell receptor beta chains were sequenced from one sample in a study of lymphopenia after photon versus proton radiotherapy. Assay used: immunoSEQ multiplex PCR; TCRdb lists only in-frame clones, some missing. Among about 39,000 clones listed, about 93% were seen once. Specimen: peripheral blood, collected from a patient treated with photon-based radiotherapy. The receptors were gathered from a man in his sixties with cholangiocarcinoma.

CDR3 coding DNA: TGTGCCAGCAGTTTAGAGTACAGGGATCGATTCACAGATACGCAGTATTTT. Amino acids: CASSLEYRDRFTDTQYF. The rearrangement uses TRBV28 and TRBJ2-3; the D gene is possibly TRBD1 (6 bases). The germline gives CDR1 MDHEN, CDR2 SYDVKM. The CDR3 is 17 residues long. V gave up 2 bases and J gave up 2 bases, with 17 bases separating them.

This clone was seen once. The rearrangement joins TRBV5-4 to TRBJ2-5; TRBD1 matches 8 bases. The V segment lost 5 bases and the J segment 0 bases; nucleotides outside the gene matches: 3. The CDR3 consists of 14 residues. The germline V gene encodes CDR1 SGHNT and CDR2 YYREEE (reference sequence). The CDR3 is CASSLDRDQETQYF. The CDR3 DNA sequence: TGTGCCAGCAGTCTGGACAGGGACCAAGAGACCCAGTACTTC. The full variable domain, with the rest looked up from reference TRBV5-4 and TRBJ2-5, is ETGVTQSPTHLIKTRGQQVTLRCSSQSGHNTVSWYQQALGQGPQFIFQYYREEENGRGNFPPRFSGLQFPNYSSELNVNALELDDSALYLCASSLDRDQETQYFGPGTRLLVL.

V and J are TRBV13 and TRBJ2-7, with D hard to call. V lost 1 base and J 6 bases, leaving 10 bases between the germline ends. The CDR3 runs to 13 residues. Germline V lookup: CDR1 PRHDT, CDR2 FYEKMQ (reference sequence). The CDR3 bases are TGTGCCAGCAGCTTAGTGTCCGGCAGCGAGCAGTACTTC. The encoded protein is CASSLVSGSEQYF.

J is TRBJ2-7 and V is TRBV28, with 10 nucleotides matching TRBD1. The CDR3 is 17 amino acids. V lost 4 bases and J lost 0; bases outside the gene matches: 9. CDR1 is MDHEN, CDR2 SYDVKM, per germline. DNA for the CDR3: TGTGCCAGCAGTTCGACAGGGGGCCCTCTTTTCTCCTACGAGCAGTACTTC. Its translation is CASSSTGGPLFSYEQYF. The whole variable domain, filled in from reference TRBV28 and TRBJ2-7, reads DVKVTQSSRYLVKRTGEKVFLECVQDMDHENMFWYRQDPGLGLRLIYFSYDVKMKEKGDIPEGYSVSREKKERFSLILESASTNQTSMYLCASSSTGGPLFSYEQYFGPGTRLTVT.

The chain employs TRBV4-2 and TRBJ1-2; tentative D call: TRBD1 (6 bases). CDR1 is LGHNA, CDR2 YNFKEQ, per germline. With 3 bases removed from V and 4 bases from J, the gap between germline ends came to 12 bases. CDR3 length: 14 residues. The CDR3 here is CASSHETGLYGYTF. The CDR3 DNA reads as TGTGCCAGCAGCCATGAAACAGGGCTCTATGGCTACACCTTC.

The chain recombines TRBV11-2 with TRBJ1-4; D uncertain. Germline CDR1 is SGHAT and CDR2 is FQNNGV. V lost 0 bases to trimming and J lost 4 bases, with 6 bases between them. This CDR3 spans 14 amino acids. CDR3 in DNA: TGTGCCAGCAGCTTAGATCAAATTAATGAAAAACTGTTTTTT. Translation gives CASSLDQINEKLFF.

This clone was seen a single time. The chain uses TRBV6-4 and TRBJ2-3, with D possibly being TRBD2 (6 bases). This CDR3 is built from 15 residues. Germline V gene data show CDR1 as MRHNA and CDR2 as SNTAGT. V was shortened by 3 bases and J by 2 bases, with 12 bases between the two germline ends. CDR3 sequence: CASSEGGYLTDTQYF. The CDR3 DNA follows: TGTGCCAGCAGTGAGGGGGGATATCTCACAGATACGCAGTATTTT.

V usage is TRBV2 and J usage is TRBJ2-1; weak D call: TRBD2 (5 bases). Germline CDR1 and CDR2: SNHLY and FYNNEI. This CDR3 contains 13 residues. Deletions cut 10 bases from V and 8 bases from J, with 18 bases between. The CDR3 is CATSRRFWDEQFF. CDR3 nucleotides: TGTGCCACGTCAAGGAGGTTCTGGGATGAGCAGTTCTTC.

J is TRBJ1-3 and V is TRBV4-1; 7 bases agree with TRBD1. CDR1 and CDR2 (germline): MGHRA, YSYEKL. This CDR3 is built from 19 residues. Trimming removed 3 bases from V and 2 bases from J; junction bases left unmatched: 16. CDR3 residues: CASSQRTGEAMMPGNTIYF. The CDR3 nucleotides are TGCGCCAGCAGCCAGCGGACAGGCGAAGCCATGATGCCTGGAAACACCATATATTTT.

This rearrangement joins TRBV5-1 to TRBJ2-4; perhaps TRBD1 as D (6 bases). Trimming shortened V by 4 bases and J by 9 bases, and 14 bases separated the two germline ends. The germline V gene has CDR1 SGHRS and CDR2 YFSETQ. This CDR3 has 13 residues. CDR3 sequence (DNA): TGCGCCAGCAGCAAAACACAGGGATTCATTCAGTACTTC. It translates to CASSKTQGFIQYF.

V and J are TRBV5-4 and TRBJ1-4; D might be TRBD1 (6 bases). The CDR3 is 14 amino acids. Germline CDR1 and CDR2: SGHNT and YYREEE (reference sequence). Trimming took 2 bases from V and 12 from J, leaving 17 bases between them. Here the CDR3 reads CASSFGPARGELFF. The CDR3 DNA is TGTGCCAGCAGCTTTGGACCGGCTAGGGGGGAACTGTTTTTT.

The chain employs TRBV4-1 and TRBJ1-3; maybe TRBD1 (5 bases). This CDR3 has 15 residues. V lost 4 bases, J lost 1 base, and 11 bases lay in between. In germline, CDR1 is MGHRA, CDR2 YSYEKL. The CDR3 loop reads CASSPTGTSGNTIYF. In nucleotides, the CDR3 is TGCGCCAGCAGCCCGACCGGGACGTCTGGAAACACCATATATTTT.

The rearrangement uses TRBV4-2 and TRBJ1-5; 7 nucleotides align to TRBD1. Germline CDR1 and CDR2: LGHNA and YNFKEQ. The CDR3 is 15 residues long. J gave up 9 bases and V 0 bases, and 8 bases lay outside the gene matches. CDR3 in amino acids: CASSQEGTDGAPQHF. The CDR3, as DNA: TGTGCCAGCAGCCAAGAAGGGACAGACGGTGCGCCCCAGCATTTT.

The chain joins TRBV5-1 to TRBJ1-1; no definite D call. CDR1 is SGHRS and CDR2 is YFSETQ in the germline V gene. V was pared by 4 bases and J by 1 base, with 11 bases between. The CDR3 runs to 14 residues. The CDR3 nucleotides read TGCGCCAGCAGCCAACATGACACGAACACTGAAGCTTTCTTT. Encoded protein: CASSQHDTNTEAFF.

V and J are TRBV2 and TRBJ1-4; weak D call: TRBD1 (6 bases). The CDR3 is 14 amino acids. In germline, CDR1 is SNHLY, CDR2 FYNNEI. V was cut by 6 bases and J by 8 bases, with 16 bases left in between. This chain's CDR3 is CASSSDRSSEKLFF. CDR3 coding DNA: TGTGCCAGCAGCTCGGACAGATCCTCCGAAAAACTGTTTTTT.

V and J are TRBV28 and TRBJ2-7; D ambiguous. Trimming left V 4 bases short and J 4 bases short, with 5 bases between. Germline CDR1 and CDR2: MDHEN and SYDVKM. This CDR3 contains 11 residues. In DNA, the CDR3 is TGTGCCAGCAGTTCAAGTTACGAGCAGTACTTC. Protein: CASSSSYEQYF.

The rearrangement uses TRBV10-3 and TRBJ2-7; 10 nucleotides agree with TRBD1. Germline V gene lookup returns CDR1 ENHRY and CDR2 SYGVKD. The CDR3 length is 17 residues. J was trimmed by 0 bases and V by 6 bases; bases with no gene match: 11. The CDR3 bases are TGTGCCATCAGCGGCCGACAGGGGGCGCGGAGCTCCTACGAGCAGTACTTC. This encodes CAISGRQGARSSYEQYF.

This sequence joins TRBV7-2 and TRBJ2-3; perhaps D is TRBD1 or TRBD2 (6 bases each). This CDR3 has 13 residues. Per the germline V gene, CDR1 is SGHTA and CDR2 is FQGNSA. V was trimmed by 5 bases and J by 5 bases, leaving 11 bases between them. The CDR3: CASSRGRIDTQYF. CDR3 bases: TGTGCCAGCAGCCGGGGGCGTATAGATACGCAGTATTTT.

V usage is TRBV19 and J usage is TRBJ2-5; 9 positions agree with TRBD2. This CDR3 contains 16 residues. Germline CDR1 and CDR2: LNHDA and SQIVND (reference sequence). Trimming at V came to 8 bases and at J to 2 bases, leaving 12 bases not matched to a gene. The CDR3 sequence: CASAPYGRGGQETQYF. Written as DNA, the CDR3 is TGTGCCAGTGCCCCGTATGGGCGGGGGGGGCAAGAGACCCAGTACTTC.

This sequence joins TRBV2 and TRBJ2-1; 10 bases match TRBD2. CDR1 SNHLY and CDR2 FYNNEI come from the germline V gene. V lost 6 bases, J lost 5 bases, and 4 bases stayed unmatched. This CDR3 is built from 14 residues. The CDR3 region is CASRGLANDNEQFF. CDR3 DNA: TGTGCCAGCAGGGGACTAGCGAACGACAATGAGCAGTTCTTC.

About this clone itself: One junction end disagrees with the germline gene, perhaps due to a read error. The rearrangement uses TRBV15 and TRBJ2-3, with D hard to call. The length of the CDR3 is 13 residues. Germline CDR1 reads LNHNV; CDR2 reads YYDKDF (reference sequence). CDR3 in amino acids: CAISRGRTDTQYF. CDR3 DNA sequence: TGTGCCATCAGCCGTGGGCGCACAGATACGCAGTATTTT.

This rearrangement joins TRBV5-1 to TRBJ1-3, with 8 bases aligning to TRBD1. Germline V lookup: CDR1 SGHRS, CDR2 YFSETQ. The CDR3 length is 14 residues. The ends lost 6 bases at V and 2 bases at J; junction bases unmatched: 4. The DNA of the CDR3 is TGCGCCAGCACCGCGACAGGGGCTGGAAACACCATATATTTT. Its protein is CASTATGAGNTIYF.

The gene calls are TRBV15 and TRBJ2-7; D gene unclear. The CDR3 runs to 12 residues. V lost 3 bases, J lost 4 bases, and 7 bases lay in between. From germline, CDR1 is LNHNV and CDR2 YYDKDF (reference sequence). The CDR3 region is CATSRGGYEQYF. CDR3 in DNA: TGTGCCACCAGCAGGGGCGGTTACGAGCAGTACTTC.